The rows below give T cell receptor beta chains drawn from one sample of a study of Ad26.COV2.S vaccination and SARS-CoV-2 variants. Some clones are missing from TCRdb's copy, which holds only in-frame ones; the method was immunoSEQ multiplex PCR. The sample contains under 550,000 clones, 80% to 95% of which appear only once. The sample here was peripheral blood, taken in a trial of Ad26.COV2.S vaccine versus placebo. The receptors come from a person between 18 and 59 years old who received the Ad26.COV2.S COVID-19 vaccine or a placebo. Each CDR3 is given with its conserved first and last residue. The D gene is left open where the match is weak.

j_call d_call v_call cdr3_aa cdr3_nt
TRBJ2-7 NA TRBV6-5 CASSYRPWGGEQYF TGTGCCAGCAGTTACCGGCCCTGGGGAGGCGAGCAGTACTTC
TRBJ2-2 NA TRBV5-6 CASSLDPNTGELFF TGTGCCAGCAGCTTGGACCCTAACACCGGGGAGCTGTTTTTT
TRBJ2-1 NA TRBV11-2 CASSPPPGNEQFF TGTGCCAGCAGCCCCCCGCCTGGGAATGAGCAGTTCTTC
TRBJ2-5 NA TRBV6-2/TRBV6-3 CASSSTGPGSLETQYF TGTGCCAGCAGTTCGACCGGGCCAGGCTCCTTGGAGACCCAGTACTTC
TRBJ1-4 NA TRBV18 CASSLYRADEKLFF TGTGCCAGCTCACTCTACAGGGCGGACGAAAAACTGTTTTTT
TRBJ2-1 TRBD2 TRBV2 CASRQTSVGWENNEQFF TGTGCCAGCAGGCAGACTAGCGTTGGTTGGGAAAACAATGAGCAGTTCTTC
TRBJ1-1 NA TRBV18 CASSPAGGSTEAFF TGTGCCAGCTCACCAGCGGGTGGTTCGACTGAAGCTTTCTTT
TRBJ2-2 NA TRBV5-1 CASSLEVRTTGELFF TGCGCCAGCAGCTTGGAAGTCCGGACCACCGGGGAGCTGTTTTTT
TRBJ2-3 NA TRBV5-5 CASSLRSGNTDTQYF TGTGCCAGCAGCTTGCGTTCGGGGAACACAGATACGCAGTATTTT
TRBJ2-7 NA TRBV7-2 CASSLYRGGSPVYEQYF TGTGCCAGCAGCTTATACAGAGGCGGAAGTCCTGTCTACGAGCAGTACTTC
TRBJ2-3 TRBD1 TRBV15 CATSSRQGRTDTQYF TGTGCCACCAGCAGCAGACAGGGACGCACAGATACGCAGTATTTT
TRBJ1-3 NA TRBV7-2 CASSLAGRSSGNTIYF TGTGCCAGCAGCTTGGCAGGACGGAGCTCTGGAAACACCATATATTTT
TRBJ2-1 NA TRBV9 CASSVAGRDPNEQFF TGTGCCAGCAGCGTAGCCGGAAGGGACCCCAATGAGCAGTTCTTC
TRBJ1-2 NA TRBV6-5 CATSRGAGYTF TGTGCCACCTCGAGGGGGGCTGGCTACACCTTC
TRBJ2-7 TRBD2 TRBV15 CATSRELAGGVGYEQYF TGTGCCACCAGCAGAGAATTAGCGGGAGGTGTCGGGTACGAGCAGTACTTC
TRBJ2-2 TRBD2 TRBV30 CAWSVVDELAVITGELFF TGTGCCTGGAGTGTAGTCGATGAACTAGCGGTTATCACCGGGGAGCTGTTTTTT
TRBJ1-1 NA TRBV6-4 CASRGMNTEAFF TGTGCCAGCAGAGGGATGAACACTGAAGCTTTCTTT
TRBJ1-6 TRBD1 TRBV27 CASRERTGELGSPLHF TGTGCCAGCAGGGAGCGGACAGGGGAATTAGGTTCACCCCTCCACTTT
TRBJ2-1 TRBD2 TRBV19 CASSTPTSGPTPWNEQFF TGTGCCAGTAGTACCCCGACTAGCGGACCAACACCTTGGAATGAGCAGTTCTTC
TRBJ2-1 TRBD1 TRBV19 CASSIRQGAGGEQFF TGTGCCAGTAGTATTCGGCAGGGGGCAGGGGGTGAGCAGTTCTTC
TRBJ2-3 NA TRBV6-2/TRBV6-3 CASSFLQGTDTQYF TGTGCCAGCAGCTTCCTACAGGGTACAGATACGCAGTATTTT
TRBJ2-5 NA TRBV3-1/TRBV3-2 CASSQDRLASTGQETQYF TGTGCCAGCAGCCAAGATCGCCTAGCGTCTACAGGGCAAGAGACCCAGTACTTC
TRBJ2-1 TRBD2 TRBV30 CAWSEWTSGGYNEQFF TGTGCCTGGAGCGAATGGACTAGCGGAGGCTACAATGAGCAGTTCTTC
TRBJ2-2 TRBD2 TRBV2 CASRIGLAGTGELFF TGTGCCAGCAGGATAGGGCTAGCGGGAACCGGGGAGCTGTTTTTT
TRBJ1-5 TRBD1 TRBV28 CASSLPGGSVPQHF TGTGCCAGCAGTTTACCAGGGGGCTCGGTGCCCCAGCATTTT
TRBJ1-6 NA TRBV2 CASSEYPAASNSPLHF TGTGCCAGCAGTGAATATCCGGCAGCCTCCAATTCACCCCTCCACTTT
TRBJ2-7 TRBD2 TRBV27 CASSLSGLAGGRSYEQYF TGTGCCAGCAGTTTATCAGGACTAGCGGGAGGAAGGTCCTACGAGCAGTACTTC
TRBJ1-4 NA TRBV4-2 CASKGGNEKLFF TGTGCCAGCAAGGGGGGGAATGAAAAACTGTTTTTT
TRBJ1-4 NA TRBV7-6 CASSLVLGNEKLFF TGTGCCAGCAGCTTAGTTCTGGGAAATGAAAAACTGTTTTTT
TRBJ2-5 TRBD2 TRBV7-2 CASSPGLAGGYVVETQYF TGTGCCAGCAGCCCGGGACTAGCGGGAGGGTACGTCGTGGAGACCCAGTACTTC
TRBJ1-2 NA TRBV29-1 CSVVGIDGYTF TGCAGCGTTGTAGGGATCGATGGCTACACCTTC
TRBJ1-2 NA TRBV2 CASSGSKGIYGYTF TGTGCCAGCAGTGGAAGTAAGGGGATCTATGGCTACACCTTC
TRBJ2-7 NA TRBV30 CAWREDSSEAYEQYF TGTGCCTGGAGAGAGGACAGTTCGGAGGCCTACGAGCAGTACTTC
TRBJ1-1 NA TRBV6-4 CASSNTWGGTEAFF TGTGCCAGCAGTAATACATGGGGGGGCACTGAAGCTTTCTTT
TRBJ2-1 NA TRBV25-1 CASSETGQSLAEQFF TGTGCCAGCAGTGAAACCGGGCAATCCTTGGCTGAGCAGTTCTTC
TRBJ1-1 NA TRBV7-6 CASSLPGQNTEAFF TGTGCCAGCAGCTTACCCGGACAGAACACTGAAGCTTTCTTT